These 11 T cell receptor beta chains share one sample of origin, sequenced in a study of blood T cell repertoires in COVID-19. TCRdb's table, derived via immunoSEQ multiplex PCR, lists solely in-frame clones and lacks some. This sample has 150,000 to 160,000 clones, with roughly 88% found just once. Sequencing input: peripheral blood. These receptors came from a woman between 45 and 65 years old with acute or convalescent COVID-19.

The chain has TRBV7-2 and TRBJ2-4, with 13 bases lining up with TRBD2. The CDR3 length is 17 residues. Germline lookup yields CDR1 SGHTA and CDR2 FQGNSA. Trimming took 5 bases from V and 1 from J; bases not matched to a gene: 5. CDR3 nucleotides: TGTGCCAGCAGCAAAACTAGCGGGAGGGGGGCCAAAAACATTCAGTACTTC. As protein: CASSKTSGRGAKNIQYF.

This sequence joins TRBV7-9 and TRBJ1-5; TRBD1 matches at 7 bases. Germline V gene lookup returns CDR1 SEHNR and CDR2 FQNEAQ (reference sequence). Trimming removed 5 bases from V and 0 bases from J; junction bases left unmatched: 10. The CDR3 covers 17 residues. CDR3 nucleotides: TGTGCCAGCAGCAGAGGGGCAGGGGGTAATAGCAATCAGCCCCAGCATTTT. Protein product: CASSRGAGGNSNQPQHF.

The chain carries TRBV10-3 and TRBJ1-5; D uncertain. In germline, CDR1 is ENHRY, CDR2 SYGVKD. The length of the CDR3 is 12 residues. V lost 5 bases and J 5 bases, leaving 7 bases between the germline ends. CDR3 region: CAISSGDQPQHF. The CDR3 DNA sequence: TGTGCCATCAGTTCGGGAGATCAGCCCCAGCATTTT.

This chain links TRBV2 with TRBJ1-6; D is possibly TRBD1 (5 bases). Trimming left V 4 bases short and J 0 bases short, with 7 bases between. This CDR3 has 15 residues. Germline-derived CDR1 and CDR2 are SNHLY and FYNNEI. CDR3 amino acids: CASSGQRSYNSPLHF. The CDR3 region has the DNA TGTGCCAGCAGTGGACAGCGCTCCTATAATTCACCCCTCCACTTT.

CDR3 in DNA: TGCGCCAGCAGTCTTTATCGACAGGGGTCTCACAGCAATCAGCCCCAGCATTTT. Encoded protein: CASSLYRQGSHSNQPQHF. The chain has TRBV23-1 and TRBJ1-5, with TRBD1 matching over 8 bases. TRBV23-1 qualifies as an ORF whose function is uncertain. The V segment lost 4 bases and the J segment 1 base; nucleotides outside the gene matches: 12. There are 18 residues in the CDR3.

The chain couples TRBV10-2 to TRBJ1-5; D not certain. V lost 0 bases and J 4 bases, leaving 7 bases between the germline ends. CDR1 is WSHSY and CDR2 is SAAADI in the germline V gene. The CDR3 has 14 amino acids. For the CDR3, the DNA is TGCGCCAGCAGTGAGTCCAGGAATAATCAGCCCCAGCATTTT. Translated, it gives CASSESRNNQPQHF.

The sample holds many counts of this clone. The chain uses TRBV19 and TRBJ2-7; no reliable D call. V dropped 3 bases and J dropped 2 bases, with 11 bases sitting between them. The CDR3 extends over 14 amino acids. Germline loops: CDR1 LNHDA, CDR2 SQIVND (reference sequence). CDR3: CASSIHRGPYEQYF. In DNA, the CDR3 is TGTGCCAGTAGTATTCACCGCGGCCCCTACGAGCAGTACTTC.

The chain carries TRBV6-2 or TRBV6-3 and TRBJ2-5; 7 bases match TRBD1. Germline V gene lookup returns CDR1 MNHEY and CDR2 SVGEGT. The CDR3 covers 16 residues. V dropped 8 bases and J dropped 4; count of bases not matched to a gene: 16. The CDR3 DNA follows: TGTGCCAGCGGTTTAACAACACTCTACAGGGGAGAGACCCAGTACTTC. Its translation: CASGLTTLYRGETQYF.

The genes are TRBV28 and TRBJ1-1; the D gene is possibly TRBD1 (5 bases). Trimming pared 10 bases from V and 6 bases from J, leaving 15 bases between. The CDR3 length is 12 residues. The germline V gene has CDR1 MDHEN and CDR2 SYDVKM. Here the CDR3 reads CAIALGGAEAFF. In DNA, the CDR3 is TGTGCCATCGCGCTGGGGGGGGCTGAAGCTTTCTTT. The variable domain in full, completed from reference TRBV28 and TRBJ1-1, reads DVKVTQSSRYLVKRTGEKVFLECVQDMDHENMFWYRQDPGLGLRLIYFSYDVKMKEKGDIPEGYSVSREKKERFSLILESASTNQTSMYLCAIALGGAEAFFGQGTRLTVV.

The J gene is TRBJ2-7, the V gene TRBV4-3; D gene ambiguous. The CDR3 consists of 15 residues. V gave up 0 bases and J gave up 2 bases, with 11 bases separating them. From germline, CDR1 is LGHNA and CDR2 YSLEER. The CDR3 DNA reads TGCGCCAGCAGCCAAGAGGTCAATACAGCCTACGAGCAGTACTTC. As protein: CASSQEVNTAYEQYF.

This chain links TRBV3-1 (or the pseudogene TRBV3-2) with TRBJ2-7, with 14 bases lining up with TRBD2. The CDR3 is made up of 16 amino acids. The trim removed 1 base at V and 7 bases at J, leaving 6 bases unmatched. Germline CDR1 and CDR2: LGHDT and YNNKEL (reference sequence). This CDR3 is CASSQAGTSGSGEQYF. CDR3 bases: TGTGCCAGCAGCCAAGCTGGGACTAGCGGGAGTGGTGAGCAGTACTTC.